This T cell receptor beta chain was sequenced for a study of blood T cells in healthy people across ages. Study-level points and caveats: TCR beta diversity correlated strongly with naive T cell percentage. It was not possible, with unsorted PBMCs, to conclusively compare naive and antigen-experienced cells.

The authors ran a second PCR of roughly 6 to 12 cycles using a sample-barcoded 5' primer and a J-beta primer mix. One entry per CDR3 protein, called by TCRdb with MiXCR from the 5' RACE reads. Here the sample spans under 2,000,000 distinct CDR3 sequences, 49% being singletons. Germline values: CDR1 ENHRY, CDR2 SYGVKD. This CDR3 is built from 15 residues. V dropped 6 bases and J dropped 2; count of bases not matched to a gene: 5. In regard to this clonotype: Its antigen is as yet unknown.

Sequencing used blood. The rearrangement links TRBV10-3 to TRBJ2-5; 11 bases line up with TRBD1. The receptor was isolated from a woman aged 40-49 years in good health. CDR3 in amino acids: CAISAGQGGQETQYF. The CDR3 region has the DNA TGTGCCATCAGCGCGGGACAGGGGGGGCAAGAGACCCAGTACTTC.